This T cell receptor beta chain was found in a study of blood T cell repertoires in COVID-19. Study as a whole: The United States, Italy and Spain provided the acute and convalescent COVID-19 samples.

Some clones are missing from TCRdb's copy, which holds only in-frame ones; the method was immunoSEQ multiplex PCR. This sample has approximately 40,000 clones, with about 80% found just once. Trimming stripped 1 base from V and 7 bases from J, with 15 bases between. Germline V gene lookup returns CDR1 SGDLS and CDR2 YYNGEE. The CDR3 is 14 residues long. Specimen: peripheral blood. The sequence derives from a man older than 75 with active or convalescent COVID-19. The chain couples TRBV9 to TRBJ2-7; maybe TRBD2 (7 bases). The CDR3 region has the DNA TGTGCCAGCAGCGTATCCGGGGGGCATCAAGAGCAGTACTTC. Residues: CASSVSGGHQEQYF. Full variable domain (rest looked up from reference TRBV9 and TRBJ2-7): DSGVTQTPKHLITATGQRVTLRCSPRSGDLSVYWYQQSLDQGLQFLIQYYNGEERAKGNILERFSAQQFPDLHSELNLSSLELGDSALYFCASSVSGGHQEQYFGPGTRLTVT.